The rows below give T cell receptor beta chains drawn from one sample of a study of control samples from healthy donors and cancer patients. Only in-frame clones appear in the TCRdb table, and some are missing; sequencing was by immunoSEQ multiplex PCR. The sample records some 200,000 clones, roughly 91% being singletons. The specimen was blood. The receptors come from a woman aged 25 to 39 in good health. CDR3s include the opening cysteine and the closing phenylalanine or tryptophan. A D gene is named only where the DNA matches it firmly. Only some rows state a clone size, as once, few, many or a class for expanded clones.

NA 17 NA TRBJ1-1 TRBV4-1 CASSTQGLGVVNTEAFF TGCGCCAGCAGCACACAGGGTTTAGGTGTGGTGAACACTGAAGCTTTCTTT
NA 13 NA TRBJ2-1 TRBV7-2 CASSLADYNEQFF TGTGCCAGCAGCTTAGCGGATTACAATGAGCAGTTCTTC
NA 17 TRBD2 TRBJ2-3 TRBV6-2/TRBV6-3 CASSRTSGRVVTDTQYF TGTGCCAGCAGTAGAACTAGCGGGAGGGTTGTCACAGATACGCAGTATTTT
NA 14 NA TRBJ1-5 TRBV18 CASSPGSSNQPQHF TGTGCCAGCTCACCGGGCAGTAGCAATCAGCCCCAGCATTTT
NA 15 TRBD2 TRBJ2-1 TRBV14 CASSQVAGVSHEQFF TGTGCCAGCAGCCAAGTAGCGGGAGTTTCGCATGAGCAGTTCTTC
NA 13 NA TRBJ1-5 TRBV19 CASSMQGNQPQHF TGTGCCAGTAGTATGCAGGGCAATCAGCCCCAGCATTTT
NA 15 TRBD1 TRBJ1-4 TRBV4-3 CASSRDRGANEKLFF TGCGCCAGCAGCCGAGACAGGGGTGCTAATGAAAAACTGTTTTTT
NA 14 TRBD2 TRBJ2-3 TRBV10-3 CAISLAGGTDTQYF TGTGCCATCAGTTTAGCGGGAGGGACAGATACGCAGTATTTT
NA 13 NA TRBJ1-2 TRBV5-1 CASSPGQNYGYTF TGCGCCAGCAGCCCCGGACAGAACTATGGCTACACCTTC
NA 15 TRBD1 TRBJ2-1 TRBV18 CASSPLRQGYNEQFF TGTGCCAGCTCACCATTGAGACAGGGGTACAATGAGCAGTTCTTC
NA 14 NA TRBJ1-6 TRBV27 CASSLSENNSPLHF TGTGCCAGCAGTTTATCGGAAAATAATTCACCCCTCCACTTT
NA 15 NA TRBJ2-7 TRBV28 CASSPPGAGAYEQYF TGTGCCAGCAGTCCCCCAGGGGCGGGAGCCTACGAGCAGTACTTC
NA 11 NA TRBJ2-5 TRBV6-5 CASSLGETQYF TGTGCCAGCAGCCTGGGAGAGACCCAGTACTTC
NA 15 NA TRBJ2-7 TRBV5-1 CASSHWDSRSYEQYF TGCGCCAGCAGCCACTGGGACTCCCGATCCTACGAGCAGTACTTC
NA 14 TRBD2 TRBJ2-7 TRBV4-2 CASSQAGLAYEQYF TGTGCCAGCAGCCAAGCCGGACTAGCCTACGAGCAGTACTTC
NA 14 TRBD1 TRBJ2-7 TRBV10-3 CAISDGTGAYEQYF TGTGCCATCAGTGACGGGACAGGGGCCTACGAGCAGTACTTC
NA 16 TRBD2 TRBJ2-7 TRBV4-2 CASSQAGTGTTYEQYF TGTGCCAGCAGCCAAGCTGGTACGGGGACTACCTACGAGCAGTACTTC
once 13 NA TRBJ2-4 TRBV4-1 CASSRVAKNIQYF TGCGCCAGCAGCCGAGTAGCCAAAAACATTCAGTACTTC
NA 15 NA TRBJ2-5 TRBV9 CASSPRDNLQETQYF TGTGCCAGCAGCCCCCGGGACAACCTCCAAGAGACCCAGTACTTC
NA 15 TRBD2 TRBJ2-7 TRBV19 CASTRTSGSFYEQYF TGTGCCAGTACCCGGACTAGCGGGAGTTTTTACGAGCAGTACTTC
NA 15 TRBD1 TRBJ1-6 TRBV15 CATSRVGQGSSPLHF TGTGCCACCAGCAGAGTTGGACAGGGCTCGTCACCCCTCCACTTT
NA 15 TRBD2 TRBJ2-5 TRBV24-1 CATSGPSGGGETQYF TGTGCCACCAGTGGTCCTAGCGGAGGCGGAGAGACCCAGTACTTC
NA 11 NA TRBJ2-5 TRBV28 CASRGRETQYF TGTGCCAGCAGGGGACGGGAGACCCAGTACTTC
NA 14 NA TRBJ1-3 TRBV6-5 CASSRESSGNTIYF TGTGCCAGCAGTCGGGAGAGCTCTGGAAACACCATATATTTT
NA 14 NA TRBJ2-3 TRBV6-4 CAGSDSQGTDTQYF TGTGCCGGCAGTGACTCACAGGGTACAGATACGCAGTATTTT
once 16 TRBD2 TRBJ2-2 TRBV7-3 CASSSTSGGSTGELFF TGTGCCAGCAGTTCCACTAGCGGGGGGTCCACCGGGGAGCTGTTTTTT